Reported below is one T cell receptor beta chain. This entry belongs to a study of Ad26.COV2.S vaccination and SARS-CoV-2 variants. The CDR3 covers 19 residues. Germline loops: CDR1 SGHTA, CDR2 FQGNSA. Trimming removed 3 bases from V and 4 bases from J; junction bases left unmatched: 9. Here immunoSEQ multiplex PCR was the method, and the copy in TCRdb shows in-frame clones only, minus some. The sample consists of over 90,000 clones, around three quarters of them appearing once. The V call is TRBV7-2, the J call TRBJ2-1; 16 nucleotides align to TRBD2. The source was peripheral blood, collected after recovery from COVID-19. The sequence derives from a human donor who had recovered from COVID-19. CDR3 coding DNA: TGTGCCAGCAGCTTCTCTGGGACTAGCGGGGGGGCTGGGTACAATGAGCAGTTCTTC. Its translation: CASSFSGTSGGAGYNEQFF.